This T cell receptor beta chain is from a study of T cells in Graves' hyperthyroidism and ophthalmopathy. Study-level points and caveats: In blood, most of the thyroid clonotypes expanded above 0.001 were also present. A 13 V-J model separated ophthalmopathy from stable hyperthyroidism. In validation, the model predicted ophthalmopathy. These predictions came a median about 6.5 months before onset.

Authors of the study amplified TCR beta CDR3 regions from RNA transcripts. TCR CDR3 underwent first-round RT-PCR with the HTBI primer set. TCRdb re-called the multiplex PCR reads with MiXCR, one entry per CDR3 protein. The sample lists about 540,000 distinct CDR3 sequences, about 43% occurring once. With respect to this clonotype: Its antigen is not identified.

The TCR comes from a woman in her late teens or twenties with Graves' hyperthyroidism. Sequenced sample: peripheral blood or thyroid tissue (not recorded which).

The CDR3 protein is CATGGGYGYTF. CDR3 coding DNA: TGTGCCACCGGGGGCGGCTATGGCTACACCTTC. This chain connects TRBV15 to TRBJ1-2; D might be TRBD1 (6 bases). The V gene lost 8 bases and the J gene lost 4 bases, with 8 bases spanning the gap. The V gene's germline CDR1 is LNHNV and CDR2 YYDKDF (reference sequence). CDR3 length: 11 residues.